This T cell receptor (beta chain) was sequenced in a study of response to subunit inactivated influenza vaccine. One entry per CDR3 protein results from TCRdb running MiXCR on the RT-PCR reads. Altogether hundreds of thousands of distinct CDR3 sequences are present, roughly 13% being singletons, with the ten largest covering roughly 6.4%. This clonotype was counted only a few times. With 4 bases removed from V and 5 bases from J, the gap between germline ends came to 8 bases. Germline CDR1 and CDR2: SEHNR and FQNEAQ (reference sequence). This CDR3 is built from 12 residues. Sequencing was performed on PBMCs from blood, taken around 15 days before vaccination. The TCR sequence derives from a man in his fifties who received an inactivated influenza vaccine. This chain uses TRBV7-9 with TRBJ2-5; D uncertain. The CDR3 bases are TGTGCCAGCAGCTCTTCGTTTGAGACCCAGTACTTC. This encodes CASSSSFETQYF.